The text below deals with one T cell receptor (beta chain). Measured with immunoSEQ multiplex PCR; TCRdb has only the in-frame clones, and not every one. The sample holds fewer than 2.5 million clones; 90% to 95% are singletons and the top ten take around 0.4%. Germline V gene data show CDR1 as SGHRS and CDR2 as YFSETQ. J was trimmed by 3 bases and V by 4 bases; bases with no gene match: 5. CDR3 length: 14 residues. The data originate from a study of shared clonotypes between healthy human individuals. The clonotype comes from a man aged 18 to 29 in good health. Some clones in this sample may be carry-over from other donors' samples. Sequencing was done on a sample of naive CD4+ T cells from PBMCs. Subset defined: CD45RA+ positively selected. The chain combines TRBV5-1 with TRBJ1-1; 8 bases agree with TRBD1. The CDR3 spells CASSGRGPDTEAFF. The DNA for the CDR3 is TGCGCCAGCAGCGGCAGGGGGCCTGACACTGAAGCTTTCTTT. The complete variable domain, with remaining parts taken from reference TRBV5-1 and TRBJ1-1, reads KAGVTQTPRYLIKTRGQQVTLSCSPISGHRSVSWYQQTPGQGLQFLFEYFSETQRNKGNFPGRFSGRQFSNSRSEMNVSTLELGDSALYLCASSGRGPDTEAFFGQGTRLTVV.